This TCR beta chain was recorded in a study of blood T cell repertoires in COVID-19. Overall study: Specimens from acute and convalescent COVID-19 originated in the United States, Italy and Spain. PBMCs, B-cell-depleted T cells, or T cells provided the cDNA or gDNA that made up the material.

Authors' analysis steps: Amplified reference gene primers provided the basis for estimating nucleated cell counts. Profiled with immunoSEQ multiplex PCR; TCRdb holds only in-frame clones, not every one. That table gives V, J and clone size, and the DNA gave D and trimming. The sample has 45,000 to 55,000 clones, 90% seen once. The germline V gene has CDR1 SGHTA and CDR2 FQGNSA. The CDR3 is made up of 14 amino acids. Trimming removed 0 bases from V and 3 bases from J, with 9 bases in between. This chain connects TRBV7-2 to TRBJ2-7, with a possible D match to TRBD1 (6 bases). Material: peripheral blood. The TCR was taken from a human donor in a cohort sampled during active COVID-19. CDR3 protein: CASSLAEQGYEQYF. Here the CDR3 DNA reads TGTGCCAGCAGCTTAGCGGAACAGGGCTACGAGCAGTACTTC.